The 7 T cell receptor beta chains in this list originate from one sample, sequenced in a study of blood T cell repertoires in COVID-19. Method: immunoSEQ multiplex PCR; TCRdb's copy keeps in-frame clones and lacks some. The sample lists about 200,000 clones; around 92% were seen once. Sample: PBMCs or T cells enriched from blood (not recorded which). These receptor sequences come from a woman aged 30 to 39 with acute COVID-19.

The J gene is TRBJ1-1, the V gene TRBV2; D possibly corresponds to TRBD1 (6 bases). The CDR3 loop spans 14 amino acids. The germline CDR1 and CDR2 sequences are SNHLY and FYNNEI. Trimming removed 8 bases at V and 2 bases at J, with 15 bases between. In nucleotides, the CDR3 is TGTGCCAGCTGCGACAGGTTGGTAAACACTGAAGCTTTCTTT. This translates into CASCDRLVNTEAFF.

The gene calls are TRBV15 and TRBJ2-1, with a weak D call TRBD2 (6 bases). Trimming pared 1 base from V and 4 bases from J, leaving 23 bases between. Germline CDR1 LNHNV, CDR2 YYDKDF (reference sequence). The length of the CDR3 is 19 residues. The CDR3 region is CATSRGGSGSPVGYNEQFF. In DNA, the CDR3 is TGTGCCACCAGCAGAGGAGGGAGCGGGTCCCCCGTTGGGTACAATGAGCAGTTCTTC.

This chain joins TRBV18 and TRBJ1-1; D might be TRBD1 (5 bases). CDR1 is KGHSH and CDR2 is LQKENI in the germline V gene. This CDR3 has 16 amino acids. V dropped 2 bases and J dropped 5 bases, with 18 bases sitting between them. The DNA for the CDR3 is TGTGCCAGCTCACCATCGGCGCAGGGCCCAGGGACTGAAGCTTTCTTT. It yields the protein CASSPSAQGPGTEAFF.

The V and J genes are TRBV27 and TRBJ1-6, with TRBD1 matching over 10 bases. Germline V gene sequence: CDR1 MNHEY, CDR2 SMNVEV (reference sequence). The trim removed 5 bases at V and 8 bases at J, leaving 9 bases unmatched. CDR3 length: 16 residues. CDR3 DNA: TGTGCCAGCAGTCCTAGACAGGGGGCAAGGTATTCACCCCTCCACTTT. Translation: CASSPRQGARYSPLHF.

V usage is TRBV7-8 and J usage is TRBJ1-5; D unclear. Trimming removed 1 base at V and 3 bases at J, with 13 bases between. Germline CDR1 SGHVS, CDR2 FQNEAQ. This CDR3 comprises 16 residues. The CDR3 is CASSLGWSQVNQPQHF. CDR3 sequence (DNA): TGTGCCAGCAGCTTAGGATGGAGCCAAGTCAATCAGCCCCAGCATTTT.

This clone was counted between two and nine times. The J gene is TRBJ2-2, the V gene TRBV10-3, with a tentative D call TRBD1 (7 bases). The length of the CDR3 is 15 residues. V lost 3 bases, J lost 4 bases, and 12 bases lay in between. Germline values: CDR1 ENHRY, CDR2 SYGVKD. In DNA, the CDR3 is TGTGCCATCAGTGAACGGGGGACAGTCACCGGGGAGCTGTTTTTT. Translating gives CAISERGTVTGELFF.

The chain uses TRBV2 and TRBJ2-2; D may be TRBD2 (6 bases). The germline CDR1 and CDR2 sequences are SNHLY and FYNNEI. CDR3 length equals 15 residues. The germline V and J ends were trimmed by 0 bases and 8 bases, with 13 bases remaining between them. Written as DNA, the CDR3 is TGTGCCAGCAGTGAAGCGTTCGGGGGAGGTGGGGAGCTGTTTTTT. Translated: CASSEAFGGGGELFF.